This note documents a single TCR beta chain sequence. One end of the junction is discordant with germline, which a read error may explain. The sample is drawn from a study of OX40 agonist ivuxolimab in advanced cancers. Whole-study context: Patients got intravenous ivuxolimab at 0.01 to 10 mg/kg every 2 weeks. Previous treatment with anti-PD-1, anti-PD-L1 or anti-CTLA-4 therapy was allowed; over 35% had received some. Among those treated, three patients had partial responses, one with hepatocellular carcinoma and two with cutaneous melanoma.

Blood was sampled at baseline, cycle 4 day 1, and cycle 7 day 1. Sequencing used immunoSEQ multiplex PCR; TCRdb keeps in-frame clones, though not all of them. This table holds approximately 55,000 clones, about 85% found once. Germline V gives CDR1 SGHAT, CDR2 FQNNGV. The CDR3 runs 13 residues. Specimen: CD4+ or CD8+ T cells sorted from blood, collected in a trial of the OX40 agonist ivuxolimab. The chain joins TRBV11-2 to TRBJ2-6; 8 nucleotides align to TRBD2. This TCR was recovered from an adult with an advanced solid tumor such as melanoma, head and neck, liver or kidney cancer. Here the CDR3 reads CASSHGGGNVLTF. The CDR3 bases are TGTGCCAGCAGCCACGGGGGGGGCAACGTCCTGACTTTC.